This is a list of T cell receptor beta chains from one sample in a study of type 1 regulatory T cells. TCRdb itself ran the reads through MiXCR, one entry per CDR3 protein. The table lists about 67,000 distinct CDR3 sequences, roughly 49% of them singletons. Antigen specificity for these receptors is unknown. Sequencing used cultured non-Tr1 T cells, either the whole culture or a sorted T cell fraction (not recorded which). The receptor source for this set is a human donor in good health. Each CDR3 is given without its conserved first and last residue. The order of the fields is J gene, V gene, CDR3 protein.

>TRBJ1-2|TRBV3-1
ASSQGGGYT
>TRBJ2-7|TRBV7-8
ASSLGRVGLDRGIEQY
>TRBJ2-3|TRBV12-3/TRBV12-4
ASVGGARNTQY
>TRBJ1-2|TRBV7-9
ASSPQEGPYGYT
>TRBJ2-3|TRBV11-2
ASSLVGGAPTDTQY
>TRBJ2-2|TRBV18
ASSPFASGAQNTGELF
>TRBJ1-6|TRBV28
ASSLLSGQGHSPLH
>TRBJ1-2|TRBV9
ASSRDGGKNYGYT
>TRBJ1-2|TRBV7-2
ASSPTGGTNYGYT
>TRBJ1-1|TRBV4-2
ASVPGQGATEAF
>TRBJ2-1|TRBV5-6
ASSLWPPTANEQF
>TRBJ1-1|TRBV24-1
ATSEMFGGRGEVNTEAF
>TRBJ1-2|TRBV20-1
SVPQLRASGYT
>TRBJ2-1|TRBV29-1
SVGGVGYNEQF
>TRBJ2-7|TRBV20-1
SASPSGTGDEQY
>TRBJ1-1|TRBV29-1
SVTGTGETEAF
>TRBJ2-2|TRBV5-4
ASRSGLAGGNTGELF
>TRBJ2-3|TRBV20-1
SASTETDTQY
>TRBJ2-3|TRBV27
ASSPRDRGTDTQY
>TRBJ2-1|TRBV12-3/TRBV12-4
ASISDRGPYNEQF
>TRBJ1-1|TRBV2
ASSGFRANTEAF
>TRBJ1-5|TRBV20-1
SAREGGRSNQPQH
>TRBJ1-1|TRBV20-1
SARDIFDRNTEAF
>TRBJ2-7|TRBV5-1
ASSLAAGGLYEQY
>TRBJ1-2|TRBV6-1
ASSDRDRGGYT
>TRBJ1-3|TRBV28
ASSLGTGVNTIY
>TRBJ1-6|TRBV9
ASSPPGQGGSPLH
>TRBJ2-1|TRBV14
ASSQTSGGSRNEQF
>TRBJ1-6|TRBV4-1
ASRRGGEGNSPLH
>TRBJ2-1|TRBV5-4
ASSPSTGATWNEQF
>TRBJ2-3|TRBV27
ASSTRDRKTDTQY
>TRBJ1-6|TRBV19
ATRGGNSPLH
>TRBJ2-5|TRBV12-3/TRBV12-4
ASSLDETQY
>TRBJ1-2|TRBV7-2
ASSFPQGLGYT
>TRBJ2-3|TRBV20-1
SAHSRSDTQY
>TRBJ2-1|TRBV5-1
ASSLDGISYNEQF
>TRBJ1-5|TRBV7-8
ASSPSFGDQPQH
>TRBJ1-4|TRBV2
ASSGQGYSEKLF
>TRBJ1-1|TRBV20-1
SARVPGTRAF
>TRBJ2-1|TRBV5-5
ASSLGRSGGADEQF
>TRBJ2-1|TRBV4-1
ASSPLGPENNNEQF
>TRBJ2-7|TRBV6-5
ASSYGTGTYEQY
>TRBJ2-3|TRBV20-1
SASRLAVTTDTQY
>TRBJ1-1|TRBV20-1
SAIPRGNTEAF
>TRBJ2-2|TRBV7-2
ASSPQSGGAFGELF
>TRBJ1-2|TRBV7-9
ASTPPGTAHYGYT
>TRBJ1-6|TRBV3-1
ASSQGGDLTPLH
>TRBJ1-2|TRBV7-2
ASSSNGGGNYGYT
>TRBJ1-1|TRBV11-2
ASSADRTEAF
>TRBJ2-7|TRBV2
ASRYRDNSYEQY
>TRBJ1-1|TRBV20-1
SADNSGNTEAF
>TRBJ1-4|TRBV4-2
TSSQGEGLGEKLF
>TRBJ2-3|TRBV10-1
ASSQGLAGGTDTQY
>TRBJ2-1|TRBV3-1
ASSHSGTQYNEQF